A selection of T cell receptor beta chains follows, all from one sample in a study of identical twins. One entry per CDR3 protein results from TCRdb running MiXCR on the 5' RACE reads. Among 400,000 to 500,000 distinct CDR3 sequences listed, 14% were seen once. The same data also went into a second study, on yellow fever vaccine responses in identical twins.

Sequencing was performed on CD4+ T cells sorted from blood. The receptors derive from a woman between 18 and 30 years old in good health. The CDR3 runs from the conserved cysteine through the conserved F or W. The order of the fields is V gene, clone size, CDR3 protein. Clone size is not always given. Where it is, it says once, few, many or a class for expanded clones.

TRBV7-2 | few | CASSIGPSTDTQYF
TRBV4-3 | few | CASSQGQTHSGANVLTF
TRBV29-1 | many | CSVEDRGLGANVLTF
TRBV24-1 | . | CATSDHPQVDRGTDTQYF
TRBV5-1 | . | CASSGQGGATEAFF
TRBV7-9 | . | CASYPLGAGLNEQFF
TRBV12-3/TRBV12-4 | many | CASRGASYEQYF
TRBV5-1 | many | CASSLESVGPGVPQHF
TRBV12-3/TRBV12-4 | many | CASSRTTGGYTDTQYF
TRBV5-5 | few | CASSFYSYEQYF
TRBV4-3 | few | CASSQALGTGSPEQYF
TRBV3-1 | many | CASSQDLVTSQETQYF
TRBV5-1 | . | CASSLRTLSRGRTGELFF
TRBV2 | . | CASTFSGSTETQYF
TRBV14 | . | CASSQDGGLAGLSQYF
TRBV6-2/TRBV6-3 | few | CASISDSTDTIYF
TRBV20-1 | few | CSARGVWLAGDTDTQYF
TRBV5-1 | few | CASSLGLSGSAQTQYF
TRBV6-5 | . | CASSYSVIAGGSGNTIYF
TRBV18 | . | CASSPLGDGYTF
TRBV5-1 | . | CASSLTGIETQYF
TRBV6-2/TRBV6-3 | . | CASSYIGEDTQYF
TRBV9 | . | CASSVEGTDTQYF
TRBV9 | . | CASSVGDVGKGSPLHF
TRBV2 | . | CASSAGQGIKNIQYF
TRBV5-1 | few | CASSMGFRGAFLGNEQFF
TRBV11-2 | few | CASSLDGGRGDEQYF
TRBV25-1 | few | CASSDSMMRSYEQYF
TRBV6-1 | few | CASRRERGAYNEQFF
TRBV14 | few | CASSQLGQGKDEQFF
TRBV29-1 | few | CSVRLGLAGHSYEQYF
TRBV5-1 | few | CASRRDILFGRGTDTQYF
TRBV7-3 | few | CASSPRWTLRPDTQYF
TRBV20-1 | many | CSARYPDTQYF
TRBV12-3/TRBV12-4 | . | CASSFPWRGPPETQYF
TRBV12-3/TRBV12-4 | . | CASSSLTGSGYTF
TRBV20-1 | . | CSAREQRTGTYEQYF
TRBV5-1 | few | CASSLEDRVGEKLFF
TRBV27 | many | CASTHTDRTGTGELFF
TRBV11-2 | . | CASSPDGLGWEQFF
TRBV7-6 | many | CASSLARNEQFF
TRBV12-3/TRBV12-4 | . | CASSLPGRGTEAFF
TRBV7-2 | few | CASSLGWGGSIGELFF
TRBV12-3/TRBV12-4 | many | CASSLLGILGEQYF
TRBV12-3/TRBV12-4 | . | CASRLYRTGGSYEQYF
TRBV5-1 | few | CASSLEDHEQYF
TRBV18 | few | CASSPITSGYEQYF
TRBV30 | . | CAWSRQGNTEAFF
TRBV30 | . | CAWSVRPYNEQFF
TRBV20-1 | many | CSEGQQGTQYF
TRBV28 | . | CASIVSDRSTDTQYF
TRBV20-1 | . | CSAQRQDNSPLHF
TRBV10-3 | . | CAISPGQGIYEQYF
TRBV7-9 | few | CASLGQEMGYEQYF
TRBV9 | few | CASSVEGYEQFF
TRBV6-5 | . | CASSYDRPAYEQYF
TRBV6-1 | . | CASSPKRHPGNTIYF